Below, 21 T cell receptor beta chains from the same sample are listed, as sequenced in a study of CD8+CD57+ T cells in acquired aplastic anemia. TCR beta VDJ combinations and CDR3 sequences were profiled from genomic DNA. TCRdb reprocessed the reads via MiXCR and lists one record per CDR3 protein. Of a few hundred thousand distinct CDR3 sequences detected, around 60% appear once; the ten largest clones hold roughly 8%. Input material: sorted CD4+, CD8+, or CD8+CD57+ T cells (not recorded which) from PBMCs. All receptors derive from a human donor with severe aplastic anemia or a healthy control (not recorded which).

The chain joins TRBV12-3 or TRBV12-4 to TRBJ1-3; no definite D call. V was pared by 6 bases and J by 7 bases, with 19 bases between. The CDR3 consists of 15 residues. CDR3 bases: TGTGCCAGCAGCTTGACGGACGTAGGAATTAACACCATATATTTT. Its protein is CASSLTDVGINTIYF.

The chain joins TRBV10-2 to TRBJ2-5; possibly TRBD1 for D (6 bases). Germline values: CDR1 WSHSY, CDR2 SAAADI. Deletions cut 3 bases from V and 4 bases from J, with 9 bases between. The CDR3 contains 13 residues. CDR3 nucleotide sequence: TGCGCCAGCAGTGACAGGGGCGTAGAGACCCAGTACTTC. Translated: CASSDRGVETQYF.

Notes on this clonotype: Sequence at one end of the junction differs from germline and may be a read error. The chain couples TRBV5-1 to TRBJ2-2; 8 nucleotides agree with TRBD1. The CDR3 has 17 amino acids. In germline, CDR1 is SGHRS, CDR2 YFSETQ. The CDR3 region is CASSAQKDRANTGELLF. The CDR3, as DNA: TGCGCCAGCAGCGCCCAGAAGGACAGGGCGAACACCGGGGAGCTGCTTTTT.

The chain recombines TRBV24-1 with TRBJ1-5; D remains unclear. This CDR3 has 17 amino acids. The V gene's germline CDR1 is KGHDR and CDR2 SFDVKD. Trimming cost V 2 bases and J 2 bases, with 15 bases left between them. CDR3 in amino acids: CATSDWRRLFGNQPQHF. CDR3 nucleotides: TGTGCCACCAGTGATTGGCGCAGGTTATTTGGCAATCAGCCCCAGCATTTT.

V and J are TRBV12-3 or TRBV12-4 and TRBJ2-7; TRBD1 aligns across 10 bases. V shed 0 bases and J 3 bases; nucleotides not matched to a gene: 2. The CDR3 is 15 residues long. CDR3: CASSLAGTGDYEQYF. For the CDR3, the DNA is TGTGCCAGCAGTTTAGCGGGGACAGGGGACTACGAGCAGTACTTC.

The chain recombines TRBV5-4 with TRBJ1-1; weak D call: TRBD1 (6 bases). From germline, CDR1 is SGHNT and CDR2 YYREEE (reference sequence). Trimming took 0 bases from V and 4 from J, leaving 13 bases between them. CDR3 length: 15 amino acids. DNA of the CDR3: TGTGCCAGCAGCTTGGAGAGGGACATGACCACTGAAGCTTTCTTT. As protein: CASSLERDMTTEAFF.

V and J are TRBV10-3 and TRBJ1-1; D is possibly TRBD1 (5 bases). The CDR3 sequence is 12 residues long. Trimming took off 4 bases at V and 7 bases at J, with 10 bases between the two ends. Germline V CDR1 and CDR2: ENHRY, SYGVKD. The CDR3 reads CAISGQGDEAFF. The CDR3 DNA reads TGTGCCATCAGTGGTCAGGGTGATGAAGCTTTCTTT.

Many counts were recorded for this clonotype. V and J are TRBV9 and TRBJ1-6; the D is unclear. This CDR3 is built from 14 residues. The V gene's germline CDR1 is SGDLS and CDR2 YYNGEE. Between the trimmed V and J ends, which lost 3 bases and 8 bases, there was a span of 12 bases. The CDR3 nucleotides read TGTGCCAGCAGCGCGCCCTATGGGGATTCACCCCTCCACTTT. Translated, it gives CASSAPYGDSPLHF.

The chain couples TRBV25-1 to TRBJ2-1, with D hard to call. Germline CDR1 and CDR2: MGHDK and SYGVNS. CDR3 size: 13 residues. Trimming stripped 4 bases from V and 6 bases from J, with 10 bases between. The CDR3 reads CASSVWKLNEQFF. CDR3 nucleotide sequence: TGTGCCAGCAGTGTTTGGAAACTCAATGAGCAGTTCTTC.

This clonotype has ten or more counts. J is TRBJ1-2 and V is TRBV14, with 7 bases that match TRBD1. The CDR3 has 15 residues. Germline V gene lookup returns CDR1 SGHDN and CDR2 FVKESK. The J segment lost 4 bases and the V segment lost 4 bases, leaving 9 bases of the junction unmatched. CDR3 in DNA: TGTGCCAGCAGCCGGACTGGACAGGACCTCTATGGCTACACCTTC. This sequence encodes CASSRTGQDLYGYTF.

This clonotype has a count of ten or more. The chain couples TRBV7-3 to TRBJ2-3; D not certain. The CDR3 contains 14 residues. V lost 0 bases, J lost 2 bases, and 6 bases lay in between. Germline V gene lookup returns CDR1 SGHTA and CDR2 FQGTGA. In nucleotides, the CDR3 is TGTGCCAGCAGCTTAACAGGGTCCACAGATACGCAGTATTTT. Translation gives CASSLTGSTDTQYF.

CDR3 DNA: TGTGCCAGCAGCTCCCTCCTAGCGCCCCTGAACACTGAAGCTTTCTTT. Protein sequence: CASSSLLAPLNTEAFF. The chain uses TRBV7-2 and TRBJ1-1; unclear D gene. Germline CDR1 is SGHTA and CDR2 is FQGNSA. Deletions cut 4 bases from V and 0 bases from J, with 15 bases between. There are 16 residues in the CDR3.

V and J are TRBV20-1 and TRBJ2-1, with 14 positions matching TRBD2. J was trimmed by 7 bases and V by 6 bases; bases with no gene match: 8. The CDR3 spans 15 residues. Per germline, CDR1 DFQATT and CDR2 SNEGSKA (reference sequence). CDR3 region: CSAQSGTSGSNEQFF. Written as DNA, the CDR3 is TGCAGTGCGCAATCCGGGACTAGCGGGAGTAATGAGCAGTTCTTC.

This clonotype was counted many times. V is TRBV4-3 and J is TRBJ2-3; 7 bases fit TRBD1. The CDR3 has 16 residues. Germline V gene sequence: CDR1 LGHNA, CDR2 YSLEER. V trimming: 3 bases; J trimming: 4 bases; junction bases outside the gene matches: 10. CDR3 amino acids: CASSQDQGEGPDTQYF. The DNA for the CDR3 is TGCGCCAGCAGCCAGGATCAGGGGGAAGGCCCAGATACGCAGTATTTT.

CDR3 sequence (DNA): TGTGCCAGCTCACGAGGGGGCTCTGGAAACACCATATATTTT. This codes for CASSRGGSGNTIYF. The chain employs TRBV18 and TRBJ1-3, with D maybe TRBD1 (6 bases). This CDR3 contains 14 residues. With 4 bases removed from V and 0 bases from J, the gap between germline ends came to 7 bases. In germline, CDR1 is KGHSH, CDR2 LQKENI. The entire variable domain, with the rest obtained from reference TRBV18 and TRBJ1-3, is as follows: NAGVMQNPRHLVRRRGQEARLRCSPMKGHSHVYWYRQLPEEGLKFMVYLQKENIIDESGMPKERFSAEFPKEGPSILRIQQVVRGDSAAYFCASSRGGSGNTIYFGEGSWLTVV.

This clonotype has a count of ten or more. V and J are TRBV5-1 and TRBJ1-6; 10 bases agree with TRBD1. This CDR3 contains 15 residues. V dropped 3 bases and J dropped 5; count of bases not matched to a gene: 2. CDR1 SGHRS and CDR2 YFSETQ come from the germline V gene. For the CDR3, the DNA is TGCGCCAGCAGCTGGGGGACAGGGGATAATTCACCCCTCCACTTT. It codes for CASSWGTGDNSPLHF.

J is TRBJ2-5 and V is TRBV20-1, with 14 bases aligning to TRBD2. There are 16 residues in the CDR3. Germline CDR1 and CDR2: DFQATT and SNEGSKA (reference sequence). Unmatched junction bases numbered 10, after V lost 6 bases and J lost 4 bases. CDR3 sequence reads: CSALSGTSGRRETQYF. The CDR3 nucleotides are TGCAGTGCGCTCTCCGGGACTAGCGGGAGAAGAGAGACCCAGTACTTC.

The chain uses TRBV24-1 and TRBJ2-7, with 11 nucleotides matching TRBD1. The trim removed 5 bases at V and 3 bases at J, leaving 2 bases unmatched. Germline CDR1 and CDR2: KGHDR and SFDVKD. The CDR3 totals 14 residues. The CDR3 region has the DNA TGTGCCACCAGTGGCGGGACAGGGGGCTACGAGCAGTACTTC. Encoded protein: CATSGGTGGYEQYF.

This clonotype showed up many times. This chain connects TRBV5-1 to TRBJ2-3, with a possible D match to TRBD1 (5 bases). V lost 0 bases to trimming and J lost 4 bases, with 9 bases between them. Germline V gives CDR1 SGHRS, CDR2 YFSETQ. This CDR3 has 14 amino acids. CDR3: CASSLAQGSDTQYF. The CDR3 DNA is TGCGCCAGCAGCTTGGCCCAGGGCTCAGATACGCAGTATTTT.

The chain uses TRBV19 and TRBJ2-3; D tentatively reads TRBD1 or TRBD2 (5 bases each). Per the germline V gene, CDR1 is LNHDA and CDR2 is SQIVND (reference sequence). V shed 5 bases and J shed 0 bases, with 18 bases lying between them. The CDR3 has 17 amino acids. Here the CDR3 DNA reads TGTGCCAGTAGTCATGGGGGTGGGGGACCCAGCACAGATACGCAGTATTTT. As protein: CASSHGGGGPSTDTQYF.

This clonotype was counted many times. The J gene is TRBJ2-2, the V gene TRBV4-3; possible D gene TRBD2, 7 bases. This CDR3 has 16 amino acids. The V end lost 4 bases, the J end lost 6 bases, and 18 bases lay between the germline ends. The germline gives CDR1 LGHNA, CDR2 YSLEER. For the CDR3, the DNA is TGCGCCAGCAGCCGGGGGGCGGGGGCTGATTCCGGGGAGCTGTTTTTT. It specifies CASSRGAGADSGELFF.